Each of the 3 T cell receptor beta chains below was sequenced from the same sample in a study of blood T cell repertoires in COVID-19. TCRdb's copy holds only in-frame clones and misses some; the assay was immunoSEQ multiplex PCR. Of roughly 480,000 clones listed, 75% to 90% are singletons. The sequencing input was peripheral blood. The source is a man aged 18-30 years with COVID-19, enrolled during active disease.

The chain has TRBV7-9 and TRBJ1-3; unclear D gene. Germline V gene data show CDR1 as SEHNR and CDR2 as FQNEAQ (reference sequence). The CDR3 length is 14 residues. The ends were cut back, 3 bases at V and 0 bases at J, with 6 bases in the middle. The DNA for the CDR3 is TGTGCCAGCAGCTTTGGCCACTCTGGAAACACCATATATTTT. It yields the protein CASSFGHSGNTIYF.

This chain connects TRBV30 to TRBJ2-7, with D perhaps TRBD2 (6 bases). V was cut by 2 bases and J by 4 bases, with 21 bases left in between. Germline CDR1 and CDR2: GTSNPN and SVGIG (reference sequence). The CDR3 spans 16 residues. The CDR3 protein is CAWSFRGGWKEYEQYF. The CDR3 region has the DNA TGTGCCTGGAGTTTCCGCGGAGGGTGGAAGGAGTACGAGCAGTACTTC. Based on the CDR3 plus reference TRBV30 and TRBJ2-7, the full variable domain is SQTIHQWPATLVQPVGSPLSLECTVEGTSNPNLYWYRQAAGRGLQLLFYSVGIGQISSEVPQNLSASRPQDRQFILSSKKLLLSDSGFYLCAWSFRGGWKEYEQYFGPGTRLTVT.

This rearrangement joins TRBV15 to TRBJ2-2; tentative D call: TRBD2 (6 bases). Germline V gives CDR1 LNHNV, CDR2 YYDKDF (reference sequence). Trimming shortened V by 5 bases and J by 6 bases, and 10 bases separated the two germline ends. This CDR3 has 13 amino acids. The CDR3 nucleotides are TGTGCCACCAGCCGGGACTTCGCCGGGGAGCTGTTTTTT. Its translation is CATSRDFAGELFF.